This T cell receptor beta chain was sequenced in a study of cytomegalovirus exposure and HLA in healthy donors (dated by TCRdb to the late 2010s). At the level of the whole study: In an earlier analysis of 587 of the donors, about 260 Gb of sequence data and 100 million or so unique TCR beta sequences from about 180 million T cells were reported. Around 300 gigabases of sequencing data and approximately 93 million unique TCR sequences were included in an early release covering about 600 HLA-typed donors. Of the roughly 410 genotyped donors, 81% were placed in the genetic ancestry cluster associated with self-reported Caucasian donors. The study aimed to test whether signatures of past pathogen exposure could be identified by cataloging public T cell receptors. The study profiled the T cell repertoires of more than 500 subjects by immunosequencing and related them to cytomegalovirus serostatus. In addition to the first cohort of around 670 subjects, a separate validation cohort of over 90 different subjects was used. To predict cytomegalovirus infection status, the study brought together high-throughput TCR immunosequencing, statistical association of individual TCRs with disease status, and machine learning. To study patterns of TCR occurrence, a later analysis re-analyzed previously published TCR beta repertoires from hundreds of donors and added high-resolution HLA genotyping. The later analysis used no new phenotypic data to find candidate immune exposures, relying instead on TCR beta sequences and their occurrence across donors. To decide whether each TCR beta V gene segment behaved as functional or pseudogenic, an earlier analysis of 587 of the donors relied on high-throughput TCR beta sequencing. Alongside the repertoire data, information on donor age, sex, ethnicity and CMV serostatus was compiled. A later genetic analysis used genome-wide SNP genotypes for about three fifths of the 666 donors, treating that subset as a discovery cohort. Every repertoire in the discovery cohort had been generated on one and the same sequencing platform. Both class I and class II loci were covered by HLA typing, at four-digit resolution. The number of donors typed differed by locus, with roughly 620-630 for A, B, C, DRB1 and DQB1, around 500 for DQA1, 600 to 610 for DPA1, and some 470 for DPB1. Because of strong linkage in the cohort, four or five DR-DQ haplotypes were treated as single units for association and clustering. On average, 235,054 unique TCR beta nucleotide sequences were sequenced per donor among more than 350 genotyped donors of the cohort, with roughly 18% of those sequences being non-productive. Paper-wide results and their limitations: A later analysis found that most CMV-associated TCR beta chains appeared HLA-restricted, with HLA associations seemingly driven largely by CMV exposure. An earlier analysis of 450 to 750 of the donors showed that most TCR beta V segments appeared in productive rearrangements either about 87% or about 30% of the time, which broadly matched IMGT annotations. The classifier was reported to diagnose cytomegalovirus status with high specificity and sensitivity in both the original cohort and the validation cohort. According to a later analysis, parvovirus B19, influenza, CMV and Epstein-Barr virus appeared linked to several top co-occurrence clusters. For the cohort, immune exposure information was limited to CMV serostatus. A further reported finding was that TCR beta sequences accurately predicted the HLA-A and HLA-B alleles for most subjects in the first cohort. While some public TCRs were present in many individuals, most TCR sequences turned up only very rarely across donors. Linkage disequilibrium might explain the correlated functional status among segregating V segments, but an unknown experimental factor could not be excluded. A later analysis associated 16,951 TCR beta sequences with specific HLA alleles at a false discovery rate of 0.05. An association between a missense DCLRE1C variant and V-gene and J-gene trimming of TCR beta chains was found in a later genetic analysis and replicated in an independent cohort. In a later analysis, TCR association rates were found to vary across HLA loci, with the most associated TCRs seen for DRB1 alleles and the fewest for HLA-C alleles. Because HLA typing was missing for some donors at each locus, association tests included only the typed subset. It was suggested by the authors that the approach could potentially be generalized to other disease states and immunological phenotypes. Because counts were too low, roughly 17 rarely observed V segments, including chromosome 9 orphons, were left out of the earlier analysis of 587 of the donors. Some IMGT-functional V segments, including TRBV6-2 and TRBV6-3, could not be distinguished by the 87-base-pair reads and were therefore excluded. Roughly uniform sequencing depth across donors was assumed in presence/absence analyses, although this assumption may not hold. A few of the identified cytomegalovirus-associated TCR beta chains were confirmed in vitro to be specific for cytomegalovirus antigens. The sequencing pipeline was judged likely to have produced a cluster of highly shared sequence variants as a technical artifact. In a later genetic analysis, fewer N-insertions in productive TCRs were reported among donors in an Asian-associated ancestry cluster than the 666-donor mean. Only TCR beta chains were sequenced in this cohort, and the absence of alpha or paired-chain data limited detectable features. In a later analysis, HLA-associated TCR beta chains showed more clonal expansion and lower generation probabilities than non-associated chains that were equally common. Assigning TCR associations to individual alleles was difficult when HLA alleles, especially DR and DQ, strongly co-occurred. The study listed approximately 150 TCR beta chains as associated with cytomegalovirus.

Comments on this clone: No cognate antigen has been identified for it. Base qualities are not at hand, and no much larger clone is one base apart.

V and J are trimmed by 5 bases and 2 bases, and the gene matches miss 8 bases of the junction. CDR1 and CDR2, per the germline V gene (reference sequence), are LNHDA and SQIVND. Counted from cysteine to phenylalanine, this CDR3 has 16 amino acids. Only the CDR3 region is kept as DNA, spanning 48 bases read in frame from base 1. The method was the immunoSEQ multiplex PCR assay. A mixture of 60 forward primers for TCR Vbeta segments and 13 reverse primers for TCR Jbeta segments was used in the multiplex PCR. The CDR3 region of rearranged TCR beta genes was amplified from genomic DNA with a multiplex PCR assay. The amplified TCR beta libraries were sequenced on the Illumina HiSeq System as 87-base-pair reads. From the authors' description of their analysis: A later analysis counted 65 million to 90 million unique TCR beta chains across the 666 repertoires, and 10 million to 12 million of these chains were shared by at least two donors. Raw reads were error-corrected and collapsed into unique sequences with a nearest-neighbor algorithm that merged closely related sequences to remove PCR and sequencing errors. CDR3 sequences were aligned to IMGT reference sequences to assign V, D and J gene segments. For a sequence to be retained, at least a six-nucleotide match to both a V gene segment and a J gene segment was required. Rearrangements were classified as productive when the CDR3 lacked stop codons and remained in frame with V and J, and all other rearrangements were classified as non-productive. Following IMGT convention, CDR3 was defined as the stretch from the second conserved V-encoded cysteine to the conserved J-encoded phenylalanine. The earlier analysis of about 590 of the donors excluded sequences that lacked an unambiguous match to a single V gene segment. In an earlier analysis of around 590 of the donors, a V segment was called functional when productive rearrangements were above 56.7%, and segregating when the standard deviation between donors exceeded 5%. A statistical classification framework was built to diagnose cytomegalovirus status from the catalog of TCR beta chain sequences. In a later analysis, TCR nucleotide sequences were compared against IMGT/GENE-DB human TR gene sequences so that V and J genes could be assigned. Using the TCRdist pipeline, a later analysis assigned CDR3 sequences along with most-parsimonious VDJ recombination scenarios. In a later analysis, each TCR beta chain was defined by its CDR3 amino acid sequence together with its V-gene family, and reads without a unique V-gene family were excluded. As a way to deal with suspected cross-contamination and a sequencing artifact, a later analysis dropped approximately 590 nucleotide sequences that were highly shared and had low generation probability. In a later analysis, a clonal expansion index for each public chain was calculated from normalized within-repertoire ranks of inferred template counts. In a later analysis, generation probabilities were computed with a VDJ recombination model fitted to out-of-frame rearrangements, and the resulting probabilities were checked against IGoR. In a later analysis, TCR-TCR, TCR-HLA and TCR-CMV co-occurrence was scored with hypergeometric tests, and a repertoire-size bias correction was applied to TCR pairs. False discovery rates were estimated in a later analysis by permuting HLA or CMV assignments 20 times. In a later analysis, co-occurring TCRs were grouped with DBSCAN, and TCRdist sequence similarity was added when clustering was performed within HLA-allele-positive subsets. Co-occurrence clustering excluded repertoires with fewer than 30,000 or more than 120,000 public chains, plus five with anomalous nucleotide sharing. TCRdb took over this immuneACCESS table, retaining in-frame rearrangements with V and J assigned. Such tables are incomplete; in checked studies, under half of the missing clones stem from an unresolved V gene, and the remainder is unexplained. That table supplies the V and J calls and clone size; D and trimming were determined from the DNA. The sample table shows tens of thousands of clones, and about 70% are seen once. Approximately 8.9% of the sample is held by the ten biggest clonotypes.

The cohort comprised some 700 healthy bone marrow donors. All cohort members were sampled while nominally healthy, although unrecorded immune exposures were likely present. The donor tested CMV seronegative, placing the donor among the roughly 400 seronegative members of the cohort. Every donor gave a peripheral blood sample, and the peripheral blood mononuclear cells from that sample were used for TCR beta sequencing. The Qiagen DNeasy Blood Extraction Kit was used to extract genomic DNA from the blood cell samples. The receptor comes from a man aged 55 to 70 in good health and CMV-seronegative. The sequenced sample consisted of PBMCs. The sequence joins TRBV19 to TRBJ1-3; 8 junctional bases match TRBD1. The bases read TGTGCCAGTAGTTCCCGGGACAGGCGGCCTGGAAACACCATATATTTT. The resulting protein is CASSSRDRRPGNTIYF.